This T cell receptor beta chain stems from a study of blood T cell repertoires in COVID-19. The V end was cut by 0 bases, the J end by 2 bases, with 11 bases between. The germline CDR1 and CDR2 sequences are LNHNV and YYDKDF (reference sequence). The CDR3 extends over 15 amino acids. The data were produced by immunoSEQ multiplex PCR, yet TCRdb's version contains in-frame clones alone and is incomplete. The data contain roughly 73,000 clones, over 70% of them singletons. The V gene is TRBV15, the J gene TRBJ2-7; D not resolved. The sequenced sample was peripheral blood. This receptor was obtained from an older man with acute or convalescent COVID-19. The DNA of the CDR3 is TGTGCCACCAGCAGAGATTCCTTTTCTACCTACGAGCAGTACTTC. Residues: CATSRDSFSTYEQYF.